This record looks at one T cell receptor (beta chain) sequence and its context. Generated by immunoSEQ multiplex PCR, the TCRdb table keeps only in-frame clones and is missing some. Among hundreds of thousands of clones listed, roughly 85% were seen once. The data are from a study of cytotoxic CD8 clonotypes in ibrutinib-treated CLL. From germline, CDR1 is ENHRY and CDR2 SYGVKD. This CDR3 is 15 amino acids long. After removal of 4 bases from V and 5 bases from J, the junction contained 9 bases not matched to a gene. The receptor was derived from a human donor with chronic lymphocytic leukemia. This sample comprised PBMCs, obtained before ibrutinib treatment. The J gene is TRBJ2-5, the V gene TRBV10-3, with 8 bases matching TRBD2. Written as DNA, the CDR3 is TGTGCCATCAGTGCCAGCGGGAGAATATCGGAGACCCAGTACTTC. Amino acids: CAISASGRISETQYF.